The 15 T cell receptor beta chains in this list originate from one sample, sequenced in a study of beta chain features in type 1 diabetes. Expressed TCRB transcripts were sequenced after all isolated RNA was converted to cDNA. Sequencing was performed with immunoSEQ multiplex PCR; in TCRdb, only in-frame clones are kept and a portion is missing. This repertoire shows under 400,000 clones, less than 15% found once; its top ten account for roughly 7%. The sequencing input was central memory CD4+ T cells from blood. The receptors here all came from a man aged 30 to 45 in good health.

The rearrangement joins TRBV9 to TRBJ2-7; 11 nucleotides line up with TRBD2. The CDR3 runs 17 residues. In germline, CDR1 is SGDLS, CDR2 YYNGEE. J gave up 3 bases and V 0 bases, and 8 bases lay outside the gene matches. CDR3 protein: CASSVEYGTSGYYEQYF. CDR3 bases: TGTGCCAGCAGCGTAGAGTACGGGACTAGCGGTTACTACGAGCAGTACTTC.

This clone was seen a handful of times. CDR3 residues: CASSSKAGGTYEQYF. The CDR3 DNA is TGCGCCAGCAGCTCGAAAGCGGGGGGTACCTACGAGCAGTACTTC. The chain couples TRBV5-1 to TRBJ2-7, with 9 bases fitting TRBD2. CDR1 is SGHRS and CDR2 is YFSETQ in the germline V gene. V was clipped by 3 bases and J by 2 bases; unmatched bases: 6. The CDR3 length is 15 residues.

CDR3 sequence (DNA): TGTGCCAGCAGCCCGGGACTAGCGCCAGATACGCAGTATTTT. Protein: CASSPGLAPDTQYF. The rearrangement uses TRBV7-2 and TRBJ2-3, with 10 bases aligning to TRBD2. Trimming removed 5 bases from V and 4 bases from J; junction bases left unmatched: 3. The CDR3 is 14 residues long. The germline gives CDR1 SGHTA, CDR2 FQGNSA.

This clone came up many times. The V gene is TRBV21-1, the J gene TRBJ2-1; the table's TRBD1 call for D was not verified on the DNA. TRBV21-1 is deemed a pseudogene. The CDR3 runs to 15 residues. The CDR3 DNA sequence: TGTGCCAGCAGCAAAGTCAAACCAGGCAGGTGTGAGCAGTTCTTC. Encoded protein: CASSKVKPGRCEQFF.

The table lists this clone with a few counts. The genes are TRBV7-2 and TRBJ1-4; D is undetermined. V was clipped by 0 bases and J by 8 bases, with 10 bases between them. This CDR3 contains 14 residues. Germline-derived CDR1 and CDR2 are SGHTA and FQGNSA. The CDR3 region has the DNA TGTGCCAGCAGCTTAGCCGCGTTATCCGAAAAACTGTTTTTT. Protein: CASSLAALSEKLFF.

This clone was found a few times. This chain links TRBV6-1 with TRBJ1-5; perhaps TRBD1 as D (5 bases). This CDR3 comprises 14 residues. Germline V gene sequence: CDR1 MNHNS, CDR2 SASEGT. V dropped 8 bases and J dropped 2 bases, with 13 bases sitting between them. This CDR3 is CASSLRGGNQPQHF. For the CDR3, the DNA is TGTGCCAGCTCTTTAAGGGGTGGCAATCAGCCCCAGCATTTT.

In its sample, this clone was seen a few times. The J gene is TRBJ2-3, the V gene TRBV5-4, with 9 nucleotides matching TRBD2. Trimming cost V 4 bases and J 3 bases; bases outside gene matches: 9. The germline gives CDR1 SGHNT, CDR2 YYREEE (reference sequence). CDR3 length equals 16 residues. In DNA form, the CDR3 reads TGTGCCAGCAGCCCGGGACTAGCCCAGTTAACAGATACGCAGTATTTT. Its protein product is CASSPGLAQLTDTQYF. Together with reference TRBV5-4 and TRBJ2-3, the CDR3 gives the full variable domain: ETGVTQSPTHLIKTRGQQVTLRCSSQSGHNTVSWYQQALGQGPQFIFQYYREEENGRGNFPPRFSGLQFPNYSSELNVNALELDDSALYLCASSPGLAQLTDTQYFGPGTRLTVL.

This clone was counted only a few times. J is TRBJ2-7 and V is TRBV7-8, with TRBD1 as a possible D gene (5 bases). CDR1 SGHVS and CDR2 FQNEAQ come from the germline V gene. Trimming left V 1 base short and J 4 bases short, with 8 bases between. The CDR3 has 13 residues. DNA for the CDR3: TGTGCCAGCAGCTTAGAGGCAGGGTACGAGCAGTACGTC. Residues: CASSLEAGYEQYV.

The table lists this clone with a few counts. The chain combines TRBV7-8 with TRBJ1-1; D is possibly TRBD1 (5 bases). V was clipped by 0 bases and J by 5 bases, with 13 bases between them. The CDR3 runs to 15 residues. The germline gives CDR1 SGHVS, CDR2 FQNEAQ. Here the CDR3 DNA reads TGTGCCAGCAGCTTAGCTCTGTCAGGGCCTACTGAAGCTTTCTTT. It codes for CASSLALSGPTEAFF.

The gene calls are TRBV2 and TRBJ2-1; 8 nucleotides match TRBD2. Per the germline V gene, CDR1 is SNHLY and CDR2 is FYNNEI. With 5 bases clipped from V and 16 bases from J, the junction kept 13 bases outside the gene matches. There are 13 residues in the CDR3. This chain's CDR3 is CASSSQQGLDQFF. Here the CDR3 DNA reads TGTGCCAGCAGTTCACAACAGGGACTAGACCAATTCTTC.

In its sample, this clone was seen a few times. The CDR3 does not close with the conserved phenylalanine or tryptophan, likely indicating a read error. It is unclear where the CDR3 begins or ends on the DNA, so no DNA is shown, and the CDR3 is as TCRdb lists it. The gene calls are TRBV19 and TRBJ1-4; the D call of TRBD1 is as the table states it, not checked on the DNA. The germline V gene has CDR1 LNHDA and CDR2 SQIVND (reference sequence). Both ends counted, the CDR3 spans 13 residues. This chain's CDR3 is CASPTQDRVKPRS.

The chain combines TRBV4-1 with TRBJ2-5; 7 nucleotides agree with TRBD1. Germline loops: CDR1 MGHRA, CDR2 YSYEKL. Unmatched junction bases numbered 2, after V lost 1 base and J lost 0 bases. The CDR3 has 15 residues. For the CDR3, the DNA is TGCGCCAGCAGCCAAGTGACAGGGTACCAAGAGACCCAGTACTTC. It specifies CASSQVTGYQETQYF.

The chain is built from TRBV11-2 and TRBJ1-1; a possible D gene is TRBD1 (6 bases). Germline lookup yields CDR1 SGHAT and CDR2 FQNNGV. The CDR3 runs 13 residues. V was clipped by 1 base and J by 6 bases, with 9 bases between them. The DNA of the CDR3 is TGTGCCAGCAGCTTAGTACGGACAGCTGAAGCTTTCTTT. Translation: CASSLVRTAEAFF. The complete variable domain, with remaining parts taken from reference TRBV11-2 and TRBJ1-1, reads EAGVAQSPRYKIIEKRQSVAFWCNPISGHATLYWYQQILGQGPKLLIQFQNNGVVDDSQLPKDRFSAERLKGVDSTLKIQPAKLEDSAVYLCASSLVRTAEAFFGQGTRLTVV.

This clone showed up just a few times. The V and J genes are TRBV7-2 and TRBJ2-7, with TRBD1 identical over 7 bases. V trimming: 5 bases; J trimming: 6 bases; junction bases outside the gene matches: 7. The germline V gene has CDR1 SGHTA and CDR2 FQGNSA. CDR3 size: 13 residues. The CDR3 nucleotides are TGTGCCAGCAGCCAAAGACAGGGAAGCGAGCAGTACGTC. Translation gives CASSQRQGSEQYV.

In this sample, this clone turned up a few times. Here the CDR3 DNA reads TGTGCCAGCAGCTCACAGGGGAAATATGGCTACACCTTC. Translation gives CASSSQGKYGYTF. The J gene is TRBJ1-2, the V gene TRBV5-4; 7 bases align to TRBD1. The CDR3 runs 13 residues. The germline CDR1 and CDR2 sequences are SGHNT and YYREEE (reference sequence). The junction had 4 bases not matched to a gene; V was cut back by 3 bases and J by 5 bases.